These 6 T cell receptor beta chains were sequenced from one sample in a study of response to subunit inactivated influenza vaccine. TCRdb reanalysed the RT-PCR reads using MiXCR and keeps one entry per CDR3 protein. This sample has about 520,000 distinct CDR3 sequences; approximately 7.7% occur once, and the top ten carry around 13%. The source was PBMCs from blood, collected less than 30 months after vaccination. These receptors all stem from a man between 50 and 70 years old who received an inactivated influenza vaccine.

This chain links TRBV12-3 or TRBV12-4 with TRBJ1-6; D not certain. Trimming pared 5 bases from V and 8 bases from J, leaving 10 bases between. The CDR3 runs 13 residues. CDR3 bases: TGTGCCAGCAGTCCCCGAAGGGATTCACCCCTCCACTTT. Amino acid sequence: CASSPRRDSPLHF.

CDR3 sequence: CASRGTARGNTEAFF. In DNA, the CDR3 is TGTGCCAGCAGAGGGACAGCCCGGGGGAACACTGAAGCTTTCTTT. J is TRBJ1-1 and V is TRBV6-1; 7 positions agree with TRBD1. Trimming took 6 bases from V and 1 from J; bases not matched to a gene: 8. From germline, CDR1 is MNHNS and CDR2 SASEGT. The CDR3 loop spans 15 amino acids.

This clonotype was detected only a few times. This chain joins TRBV20-1 and TRBJ1-4; D possibly corresponds to TRBD1 (6 bases). Per the germline V gene, CDR1 is DFQATT and CDR2 is SNEGSKA (reference sequence). This CDR3 contains 15 residues. V gave up 3 bases and J gave up 4 bases, with 15 bases separating them. CDR3 sequence (DNA): TGCAGTGCTAGTCGAGGCGGACAGATTAATGAAAAACTGTTTTTT. Its translation: CSASRGGQINEKLFF.

This clonotype was observed a few times. The V gene is TRBV5-1, the J gene TRBJ2-7; D may be TRBD1 (6 bases). This CDR3 has 17 residues. Trimming stripped 4 bases from V and 0 bases from J, with 20 bases between. CDR1 is SGHRS, CDR2 YFSETQ, per germline. CDR3 protein: CASSTISTGSLSYEQYF. CDR3 nucleotide sequence: TGCGCCAGCAGCACAATATCGACAGGTTCCCTCTCCTACGAGCAGTACTTC.

This clonotype was seen many times. The V call is TRBV28, the J call TRBJ2-5; D is possibly TRBD2 (5 bases). Germline V gene sequence: CDR1 MDHEN, CDR2 SYDVKM. CDR3 length: 15 residues. Trimming stripped 4 bases from V and 5 bases from J, with 17 bases between. Here the CDR3 DNA reads TGTGCCAGCAGTTCCCGGCCTAGCTTTGGGGAGACCCAGTACTTC. Protein product: CASSSRPSFGETQYF. The full variable domain, in which reference TRBV28 and TRBJ2-5 provide the parts outside the CDR3, is DVKVTQSSRYLVKRTGEKVFLECVQDMDHENMFWYRQDPGLGLRLIYFSYDVKMKEKGDIPEGYSVSREKKERFSLILESASTNQTSMYLCASSSRPSFGETQYFGPGTRLLVL.

This clonotype was seen many times. This chain connects TRBV20-1 to TRBJ1-2; a weak D match, TRBD1 (5 bases). V was cut by 3 bases and J by 6 bases, with 14 bases left in between. The CDR3 covers 13 residues. In germline, CDR1 is DFQATT, CDR2 SNEGSKA (reference sequence). The CDR3 DNA reads as TGCAGTGCTAGTGAGGAAGGGGATCATGGCTACACCTTC. Protein product: CSASEEGDHGYTF.